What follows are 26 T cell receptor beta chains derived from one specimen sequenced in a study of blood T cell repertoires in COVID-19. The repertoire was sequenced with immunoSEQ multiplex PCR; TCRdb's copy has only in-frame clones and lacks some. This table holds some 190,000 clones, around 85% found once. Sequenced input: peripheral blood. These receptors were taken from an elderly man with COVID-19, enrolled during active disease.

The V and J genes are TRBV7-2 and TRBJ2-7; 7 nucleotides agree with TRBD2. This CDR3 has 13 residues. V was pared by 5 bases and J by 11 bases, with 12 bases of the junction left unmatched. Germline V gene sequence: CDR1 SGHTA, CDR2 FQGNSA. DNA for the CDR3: TGTGCCAGCAGCCGAATGGGGGGAGGGGTTAAGTACTTC. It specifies CASSRMGGGVKYF.

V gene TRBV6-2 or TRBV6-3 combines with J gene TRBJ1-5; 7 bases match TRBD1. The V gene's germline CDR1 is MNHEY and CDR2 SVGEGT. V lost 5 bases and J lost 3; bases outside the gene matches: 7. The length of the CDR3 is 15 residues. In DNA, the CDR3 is TGTGCCAGCAGTATTACAACAGGGGACAATCAGCCCCAGCATTTT. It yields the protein CASSITTGDNQPQHF.

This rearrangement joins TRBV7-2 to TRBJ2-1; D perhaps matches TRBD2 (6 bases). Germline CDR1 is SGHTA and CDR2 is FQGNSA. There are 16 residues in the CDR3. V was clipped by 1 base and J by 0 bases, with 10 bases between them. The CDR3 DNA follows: TGTGCCAGCAGCTTAGACGGGACTGGCTCCTACAATGAGCAGTTCTTC. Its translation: CASSLDGTGSYNEQFF.

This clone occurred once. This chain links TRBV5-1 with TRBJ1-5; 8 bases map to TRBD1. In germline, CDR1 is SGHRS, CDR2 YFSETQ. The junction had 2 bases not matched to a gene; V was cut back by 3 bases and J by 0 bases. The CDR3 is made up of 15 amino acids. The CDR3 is CASSWTGNSNQPQHF. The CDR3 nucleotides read TGCGCCAGCAGCTGGACAGGGAATAGCAATCAGCCCCAGCATTTT.

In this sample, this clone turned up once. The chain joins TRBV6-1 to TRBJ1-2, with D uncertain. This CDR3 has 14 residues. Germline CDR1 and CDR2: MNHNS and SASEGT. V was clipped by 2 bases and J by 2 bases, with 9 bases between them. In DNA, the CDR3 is TGTGCCAGCAGTGAATTTAACGGGAACTATGGCTACACCTTC. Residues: CASSEFNGNYGYTF.

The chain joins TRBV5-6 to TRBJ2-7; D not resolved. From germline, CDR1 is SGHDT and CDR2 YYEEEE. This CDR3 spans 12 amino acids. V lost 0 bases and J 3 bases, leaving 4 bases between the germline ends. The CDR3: CASSLVSYEQYF. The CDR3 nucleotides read TGTGCCAGCAGCTTGGTTAGCTACGAGCAGTACTTC. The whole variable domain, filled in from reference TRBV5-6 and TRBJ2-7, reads DAGVTQSPTHLIKTRGQQVTLRCSPKSGHDTVSWYQQALGQGPQFIFQYYEEEERQRGNFPDRFSGHQFPNYSSELNVNALLLGDSALYLCASSLVSYEQYFGPGTRLTVT.

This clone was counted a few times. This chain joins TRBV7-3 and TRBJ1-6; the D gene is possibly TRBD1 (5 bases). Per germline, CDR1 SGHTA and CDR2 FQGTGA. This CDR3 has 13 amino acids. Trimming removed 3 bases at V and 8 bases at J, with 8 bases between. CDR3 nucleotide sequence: TGTGCCAGCAGCTTCGACAGTTATTCACCCCTCCACTTT. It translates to CASSFDSYSPLHF.

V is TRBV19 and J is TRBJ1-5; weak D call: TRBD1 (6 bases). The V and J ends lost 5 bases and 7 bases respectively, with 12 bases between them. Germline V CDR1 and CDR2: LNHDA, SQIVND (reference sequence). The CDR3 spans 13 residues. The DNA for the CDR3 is TGTGCCAGTAGTTTGGGGGCAGAACAGCCCCAGCATTTT. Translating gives CASSLGAEQPQHF.

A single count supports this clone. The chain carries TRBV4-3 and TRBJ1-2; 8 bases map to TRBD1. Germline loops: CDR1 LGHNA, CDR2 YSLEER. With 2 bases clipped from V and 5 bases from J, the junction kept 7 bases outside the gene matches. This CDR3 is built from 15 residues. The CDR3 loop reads CASSQQQDRGYGYTF. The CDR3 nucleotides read TGCGCCAGCAGCCAACAGCAAGACAGGGGATATGGCTACACCTTC.

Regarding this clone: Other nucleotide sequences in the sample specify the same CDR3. This CDR3 reads CASSLGTGYGYTF. CDR3 in DNA: TGTGCCAGCAGCTTAGGGACAGGCTATGGCTACACCTTC. The chain employs TRBV7-2 and TRBJ1-2, with 7 positions matching TRBD1. Per germline, CDR1 SGHTA and CDR2 FQGNSA. This CDR3 has 13 residues. Germline trimming cut 1 base from V and 4 bases from J; bases unmatched to any gene: 0.

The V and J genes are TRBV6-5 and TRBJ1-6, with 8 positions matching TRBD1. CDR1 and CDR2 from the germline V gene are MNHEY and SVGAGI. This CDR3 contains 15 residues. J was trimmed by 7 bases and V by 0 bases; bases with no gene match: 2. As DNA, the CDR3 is TGTGCCAGCAGTTACTCGGCAGGGGGCAATTCACCCCTCCACTTT. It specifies CASSYSAGGNSPLHF.

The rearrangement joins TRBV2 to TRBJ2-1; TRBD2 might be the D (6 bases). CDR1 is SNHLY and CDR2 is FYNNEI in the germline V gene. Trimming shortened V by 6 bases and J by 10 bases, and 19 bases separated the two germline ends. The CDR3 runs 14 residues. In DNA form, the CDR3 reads TGTGCCAGCAGGGGGCAGGGAGGCGTTGGGGAGCAGTTCTTC. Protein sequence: CASRGQGGVGEQFF.

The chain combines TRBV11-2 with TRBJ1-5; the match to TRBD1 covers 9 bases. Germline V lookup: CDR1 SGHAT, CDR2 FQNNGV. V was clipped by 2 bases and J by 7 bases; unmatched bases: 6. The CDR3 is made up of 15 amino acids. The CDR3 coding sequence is TGTGCCAGCAGCTTAAACACAGGGGGCGGACAGCCCCAGCATTTT. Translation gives CASSLNTGGGQPQHF.

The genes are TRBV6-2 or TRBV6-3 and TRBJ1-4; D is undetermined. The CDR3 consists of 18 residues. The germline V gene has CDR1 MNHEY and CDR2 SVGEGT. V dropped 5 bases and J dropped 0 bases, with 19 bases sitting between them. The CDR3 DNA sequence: TGTGCCAGCAGTGCACTCGGAGAATTAGGTGCAACTAATGAAAAACTGTTTTTT. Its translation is CASSALGELGATNEKLFF.

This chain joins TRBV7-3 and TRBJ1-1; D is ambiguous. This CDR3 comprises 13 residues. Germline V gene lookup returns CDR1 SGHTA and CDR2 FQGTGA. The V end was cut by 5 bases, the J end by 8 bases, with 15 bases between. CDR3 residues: CASSQQVAGEAFF. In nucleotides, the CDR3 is TGTGCCAGCAGCCAACAAGTAGCCGGGGAAGCTTTCTTT.

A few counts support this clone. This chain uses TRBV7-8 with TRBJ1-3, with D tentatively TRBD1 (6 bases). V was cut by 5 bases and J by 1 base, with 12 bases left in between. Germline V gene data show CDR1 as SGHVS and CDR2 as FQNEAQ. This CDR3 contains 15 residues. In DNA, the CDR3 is TGTGCCAGCAGCCTCCTCAGGGGTTCTGGAAACACCATATATTTT. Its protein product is CASSLLRGSGNTIYF.

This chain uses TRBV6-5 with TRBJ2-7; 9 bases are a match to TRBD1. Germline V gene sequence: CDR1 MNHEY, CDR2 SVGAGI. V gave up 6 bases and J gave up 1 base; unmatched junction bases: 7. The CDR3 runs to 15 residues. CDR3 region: CASSRTGQGSYEQYF. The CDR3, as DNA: TGTGCCAGCAGCCGCACCGGACAGGGGTCCTACGAGCAGTACTTC.

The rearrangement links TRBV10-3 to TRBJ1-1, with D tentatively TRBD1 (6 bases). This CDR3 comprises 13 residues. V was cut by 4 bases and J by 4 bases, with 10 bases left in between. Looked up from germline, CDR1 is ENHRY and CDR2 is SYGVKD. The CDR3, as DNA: TGTGCCATCAGTGCAGGACAGATCACTGAAGCTTTCTTT. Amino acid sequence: CAISAGQITEAFF.

CDR3 amino acids: CASSSGTGLFTDTQYF. In DNA, the CDR3 is TGTGCCAGCAGTTCCGGGACAGGGCTGTTCACAGATACGCAGTATTTT. J is TRBJ2-3 and V is TRBV27, with 9 nucleotides matching TRBD1. The CDR3 contains 16 residues. Trimming took 4 bases from V and 2 from J; bases not matched to a gene: 7. Looked up from germline, CDR1 is MNHEY and CDR2 is SMNVEV (reference sequence).

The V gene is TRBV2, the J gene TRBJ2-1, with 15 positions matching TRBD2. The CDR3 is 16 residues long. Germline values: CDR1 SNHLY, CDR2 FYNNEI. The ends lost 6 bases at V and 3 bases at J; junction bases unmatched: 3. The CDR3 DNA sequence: TGTGCCAGCAGGTCGGGACTAGCGGGGGGCTACAATGAGCAGTTCTTC. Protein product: CASRSGLAGGYNEQFF.

The CDR3 region has the DNA TGTGCCAGCAGTGGGAGGGACAGGGGTCACACTGAAGCTTTCTTT. Its translation is CASSGRDRGHTEAFF. The chain couples TRBV25-1 to TRBJ1-1; 10 bases match TRBD1. The V gene's germline CDR1 is MGHDK and CDR2 SYGVNS. V was clipped by 4 bases and J by 3 bases; unmatched bases: 5. The CDR3 is 15 residues long.

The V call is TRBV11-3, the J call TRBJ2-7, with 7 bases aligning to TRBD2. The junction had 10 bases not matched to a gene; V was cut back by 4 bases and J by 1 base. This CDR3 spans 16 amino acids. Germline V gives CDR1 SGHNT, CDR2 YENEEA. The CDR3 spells CASSSGMAGVSYEQYF. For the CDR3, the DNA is TGTGCCAGCAGCTCTGGTATGGCGGGGGTTTCCTACGAGCAGTACTTC.

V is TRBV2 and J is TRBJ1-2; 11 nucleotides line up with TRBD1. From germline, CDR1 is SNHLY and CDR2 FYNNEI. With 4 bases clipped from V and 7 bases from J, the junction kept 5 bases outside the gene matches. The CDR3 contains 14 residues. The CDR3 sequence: CASSVSGTGGGYTF. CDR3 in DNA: TGTGCCAGCAGTGTTTCCGGGACAGGGGGTGGCTACACCTTC.

DNA for the CDR3: TGCGCCAGCAAACAGGCGGTTTCAACGGGGGCCAACGTCCTGACTTTC. It specifies CASKQAVSTGANVLTF. The chain employs TRBV5-1 and TRBJ2-6; D is perhaps TRBD1 (5 bases). V gave up 6 bases and J gave up 4 bases, with 17 bases separating them. Per germline, CDR1 SGHRS and CDR2 YFSETQ. This CDR3 has 16 amino acids.

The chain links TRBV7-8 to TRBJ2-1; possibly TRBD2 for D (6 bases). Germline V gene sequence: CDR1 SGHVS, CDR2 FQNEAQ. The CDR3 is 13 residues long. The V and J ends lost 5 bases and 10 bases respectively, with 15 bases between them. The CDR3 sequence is CASSLGTFGEQFF. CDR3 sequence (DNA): TGTGCCAGCAGCCTCGGGACTTTTGGCGAGCAGTTCTTC.

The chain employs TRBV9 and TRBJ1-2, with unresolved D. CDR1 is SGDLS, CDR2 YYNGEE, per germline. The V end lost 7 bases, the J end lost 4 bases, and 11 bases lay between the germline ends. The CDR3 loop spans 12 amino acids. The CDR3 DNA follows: TGTGCCAGCGGCCGAGGGTCCTATGGCTACACCTTC. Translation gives CASGRGSYGYTF. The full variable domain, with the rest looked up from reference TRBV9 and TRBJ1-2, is DSGVTQTPKHLITATGQRVTLRCSPRSGDLSVYWYQQSLDQGLQFLIQYYNGEERAKGNILERFSAQQFPDLHSELNLSSLELGDSALYFCASGRGSYGYTFGSGTRLTVV.